The entry below describes one T cell receptor (beta chain). Trimming stripped 1 base from V and 6 bases from J, with 13 bases between. The CDR3 runs to 15 residues. Per germline, CDR1 SGHVS and CDR2 FQNEAQ. This sample is part of a study of blood T cell repertoires in COVID-19. Turning to the study itself: Samples taken during acute and convalescent COVID-19 were collected in the United States, Italy and Spain.

The assay was immunoSEQ multiplex PCR, and TCRdb's table has in-frame clones only and misses some. The sample consists of 130,000 to 150,000 clones, around 87% of them appearing once. The chain joins TRBV7-8 to TRBJ1-5, with a possible D match to TRBD1 (5 bases). The sample comprised peripheral blood. The clonotype was recovered from a man aged 50 or older who had recovered from COVID-19. The CDR3 DNA follows: TGTGCCAGCAGCTTAGAGGCAGGGTTGCTTCAGCCCCAGCATTTT. Translation gives CASSLEAGLLQPQHF.